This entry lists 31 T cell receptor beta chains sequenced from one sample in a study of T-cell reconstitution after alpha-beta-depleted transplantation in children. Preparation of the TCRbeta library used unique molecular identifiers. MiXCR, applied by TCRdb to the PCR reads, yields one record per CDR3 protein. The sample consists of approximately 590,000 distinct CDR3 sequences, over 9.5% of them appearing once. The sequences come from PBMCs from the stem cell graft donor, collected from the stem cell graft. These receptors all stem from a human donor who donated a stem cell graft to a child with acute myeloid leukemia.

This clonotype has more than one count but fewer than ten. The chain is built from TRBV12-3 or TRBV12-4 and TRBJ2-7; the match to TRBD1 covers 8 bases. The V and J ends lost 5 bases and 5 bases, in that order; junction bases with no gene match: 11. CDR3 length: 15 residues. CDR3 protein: CASSPPGTGSHEQYF. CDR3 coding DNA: TGTGCCAGCAGTCCCCCCGGGACAGGCTCGCACGAGCAGTACTTC.

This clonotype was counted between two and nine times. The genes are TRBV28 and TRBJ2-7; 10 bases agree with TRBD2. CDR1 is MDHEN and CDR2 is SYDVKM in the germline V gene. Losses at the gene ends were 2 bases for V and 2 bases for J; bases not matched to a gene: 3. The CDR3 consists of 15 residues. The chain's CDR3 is CASSLGSGRPYEQYF. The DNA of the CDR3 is TGTGCCAGCAGTTTAGGTAGCGGGAGGCCCTACGAGCAGTACTTC. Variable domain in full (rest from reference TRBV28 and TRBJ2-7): DVKVTQSSRYLVKRTGEKVFLECVQDMDHENMFWYRQDPGLGLRLIYFSYDVKMKEKGDIPEGYSVSREKKERFSLILESASTNQTSMYLCASSLGSGRPYEQYFGPGTRLTVT.

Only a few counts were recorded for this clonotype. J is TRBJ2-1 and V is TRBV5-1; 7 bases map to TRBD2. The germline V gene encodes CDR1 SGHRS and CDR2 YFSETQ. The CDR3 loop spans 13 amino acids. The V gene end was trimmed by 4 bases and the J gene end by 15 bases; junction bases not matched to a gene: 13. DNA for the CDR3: TGCGCCAGCAGCCCTAATTGGGCGGGAGTTTTGTTCTTC. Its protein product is CASSPNWAGVLFF.

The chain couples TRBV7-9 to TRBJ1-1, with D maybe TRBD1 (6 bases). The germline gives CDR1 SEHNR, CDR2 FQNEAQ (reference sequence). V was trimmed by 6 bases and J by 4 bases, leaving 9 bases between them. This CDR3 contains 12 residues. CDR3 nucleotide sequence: TGTGCCAGCAGGGAAGGGGGCACTGAAGCTTTCTTT. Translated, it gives CASREGGTEAFF. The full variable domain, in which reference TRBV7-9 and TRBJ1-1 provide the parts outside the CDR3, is DTGVSQNPRHKITKRGQNVTFRCDPISEHNRLYWYRQTLGQGPEFLTYFQNEAQLEKSRLLSDRFSAERPKGSFSTLEIQRTEQGDSAMYLCASREGGTEAFFGQGTRLTVV.

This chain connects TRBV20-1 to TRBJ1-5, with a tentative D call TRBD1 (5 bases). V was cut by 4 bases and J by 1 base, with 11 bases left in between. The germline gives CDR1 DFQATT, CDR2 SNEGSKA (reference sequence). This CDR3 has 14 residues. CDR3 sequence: CSATVTGSNQPQHF. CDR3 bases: TGCAGTGCTACCGTAACAGGAAGCAATCAGCCCCAGCATTTT.

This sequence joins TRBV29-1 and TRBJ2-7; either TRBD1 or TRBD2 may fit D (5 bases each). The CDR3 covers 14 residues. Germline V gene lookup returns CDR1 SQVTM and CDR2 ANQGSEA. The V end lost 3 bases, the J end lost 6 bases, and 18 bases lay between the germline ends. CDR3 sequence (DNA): TGCAGCGTTGATAGGAGGCAGGGTAGGTCCGAGCAGTACTTC. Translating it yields CSVDRRQGRSEQYF.

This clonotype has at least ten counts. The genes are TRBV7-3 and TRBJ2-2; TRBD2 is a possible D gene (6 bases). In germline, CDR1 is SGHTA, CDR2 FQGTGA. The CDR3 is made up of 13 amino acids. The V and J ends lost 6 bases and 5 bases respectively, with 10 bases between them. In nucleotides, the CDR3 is TGTGCCAGCAGTCCTGGGGGGACCGGGGAGCTGTTTTTT. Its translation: CASSPGGTGELFF.

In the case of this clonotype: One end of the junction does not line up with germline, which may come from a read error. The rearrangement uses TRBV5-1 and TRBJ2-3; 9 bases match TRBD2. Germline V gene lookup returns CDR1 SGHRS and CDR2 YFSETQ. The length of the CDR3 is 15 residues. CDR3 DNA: TGCGCCAGTATCCGGGGCCTAGCGGGAACCGATACGCGGTATTTT. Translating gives CASIRGLAGTDTRYF.

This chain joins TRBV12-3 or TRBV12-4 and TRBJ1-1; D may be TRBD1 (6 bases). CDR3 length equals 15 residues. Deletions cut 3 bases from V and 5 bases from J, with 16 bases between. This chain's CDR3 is CASSFSGGRRTEAFF. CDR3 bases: TGTGCCAGCAGTTTTTCGGGGGGGCGGAGGACTGAAGCTTTCTTT.

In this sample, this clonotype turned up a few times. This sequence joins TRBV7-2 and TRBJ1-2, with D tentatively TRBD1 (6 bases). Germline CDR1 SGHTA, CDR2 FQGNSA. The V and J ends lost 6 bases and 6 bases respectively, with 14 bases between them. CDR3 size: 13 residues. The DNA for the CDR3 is TGTGCCAGCAGTTTACAGGGAATGCATGGCTACACCTTC. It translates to CASSLQGMHGYTF.

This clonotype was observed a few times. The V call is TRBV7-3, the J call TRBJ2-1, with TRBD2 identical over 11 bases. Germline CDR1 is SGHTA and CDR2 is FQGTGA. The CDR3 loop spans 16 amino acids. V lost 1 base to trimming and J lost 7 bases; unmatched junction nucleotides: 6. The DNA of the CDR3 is TGTGCCAGCAGCTTAAGACTAGCGGGAACCGGGAATGAGCAGTTCTTC. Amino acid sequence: CASSLRLAGTGNEQFF.

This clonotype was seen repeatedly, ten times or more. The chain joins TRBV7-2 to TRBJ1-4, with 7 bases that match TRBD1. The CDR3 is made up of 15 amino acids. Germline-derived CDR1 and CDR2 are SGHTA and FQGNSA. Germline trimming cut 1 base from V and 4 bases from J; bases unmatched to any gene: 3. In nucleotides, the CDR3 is TGTGCCAGCAGCTTAGGTGGGACAGATAATGAAAAACTGTTTTTT. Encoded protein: CASSLGGTDNEKLFF.

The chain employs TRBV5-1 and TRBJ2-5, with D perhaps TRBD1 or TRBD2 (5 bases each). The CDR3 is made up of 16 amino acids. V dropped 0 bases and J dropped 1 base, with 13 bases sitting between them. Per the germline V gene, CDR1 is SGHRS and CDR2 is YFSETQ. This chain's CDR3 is CASSLAADGTQETQYF. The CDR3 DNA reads TGCGCCAGCAGCTTGGCCGCAGACGGGACCCAAGAGACCCAGTACTTC.

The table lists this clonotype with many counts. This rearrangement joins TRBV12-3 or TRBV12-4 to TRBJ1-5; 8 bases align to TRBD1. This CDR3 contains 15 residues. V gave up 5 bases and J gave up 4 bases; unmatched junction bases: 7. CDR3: CASSPRTGSNQPQHF. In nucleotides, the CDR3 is TGTGCCAGCAGTCCTCGGACAGGGTCAAATCAGCCCCAGCATTTT.

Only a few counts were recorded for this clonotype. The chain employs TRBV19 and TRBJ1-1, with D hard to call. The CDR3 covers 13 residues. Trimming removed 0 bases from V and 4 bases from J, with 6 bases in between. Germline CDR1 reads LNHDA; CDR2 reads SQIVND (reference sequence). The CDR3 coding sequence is TGTGCCAGTAGTATAGATCGACGCACTGAAGCTTTCTTT. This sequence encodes CASSIDRRTEAFF. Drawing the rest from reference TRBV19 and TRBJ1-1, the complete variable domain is DGGITQSPKYLFRKEGQNVTLSCEQNLNHDAMYWYRQDPGQGLRLIYYSQIVNDFQKGDIAEGYSVSREKKESFPLTVTSAQKNPTAFYLCASSIDRRTEAFFGQGTRLTVV.

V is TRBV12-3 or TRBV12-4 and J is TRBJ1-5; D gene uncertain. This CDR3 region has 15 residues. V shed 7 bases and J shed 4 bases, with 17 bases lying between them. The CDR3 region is CASMVRGFRNQPQHF. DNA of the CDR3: TGTGCCAGCATGGTCCGAGGTTTTCGAAATCAGCCCCAGCATTTT.

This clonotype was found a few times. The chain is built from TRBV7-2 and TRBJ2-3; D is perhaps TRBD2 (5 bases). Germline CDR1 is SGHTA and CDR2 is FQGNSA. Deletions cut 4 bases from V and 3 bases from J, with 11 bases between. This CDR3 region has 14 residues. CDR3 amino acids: CASSSDWGTDTQYF. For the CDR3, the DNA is TGTGCCAGCAGCTCGGACTGGGGAACAGATACGCAGTATTTT.

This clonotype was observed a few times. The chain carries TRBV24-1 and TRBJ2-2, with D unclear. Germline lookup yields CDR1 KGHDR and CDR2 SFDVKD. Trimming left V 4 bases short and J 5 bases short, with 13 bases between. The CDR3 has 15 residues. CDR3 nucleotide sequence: TGTGCCACCAGTGAACCCACGGGCCTTACCGGGGAGCTGTTTTTT. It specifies CATSEPTGLTGELFF.

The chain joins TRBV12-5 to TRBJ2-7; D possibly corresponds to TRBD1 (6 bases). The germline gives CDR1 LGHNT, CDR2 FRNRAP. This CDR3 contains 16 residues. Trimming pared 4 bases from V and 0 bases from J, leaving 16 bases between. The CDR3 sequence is CASGSDVGASSYEQYF. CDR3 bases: TGTGCTAGTGGTTCCGACGTGGGGGCGAGCTCCTACGAGCAGTACTTC.

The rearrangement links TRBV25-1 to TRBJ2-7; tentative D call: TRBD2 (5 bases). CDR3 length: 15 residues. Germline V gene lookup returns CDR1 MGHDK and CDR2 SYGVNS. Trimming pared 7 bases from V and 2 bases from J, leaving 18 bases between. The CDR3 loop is CASTHSGKVPYEQYF. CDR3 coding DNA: TGTGCCAGCACCCACTCCGGGAAGGTCCCCTACGAGCAGTACTTC.

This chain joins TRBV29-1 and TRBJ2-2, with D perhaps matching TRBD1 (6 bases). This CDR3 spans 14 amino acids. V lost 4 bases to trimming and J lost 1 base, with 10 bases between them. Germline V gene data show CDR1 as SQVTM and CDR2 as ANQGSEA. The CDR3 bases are TGCAGCGTTGTGGACAGCCAGAACACCGGGGAGCTGTTTTTT. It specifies CSVVDSQNTGELFF.

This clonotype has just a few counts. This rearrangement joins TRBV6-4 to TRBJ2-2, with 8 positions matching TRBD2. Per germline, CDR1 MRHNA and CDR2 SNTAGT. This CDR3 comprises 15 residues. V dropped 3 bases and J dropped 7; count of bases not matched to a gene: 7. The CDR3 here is CASSENSGKGGELFF. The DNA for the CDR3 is TGTGCCAGCAGTGAAAATAGCGGGAAAGGCGGGGAGCTGTTTTTT.

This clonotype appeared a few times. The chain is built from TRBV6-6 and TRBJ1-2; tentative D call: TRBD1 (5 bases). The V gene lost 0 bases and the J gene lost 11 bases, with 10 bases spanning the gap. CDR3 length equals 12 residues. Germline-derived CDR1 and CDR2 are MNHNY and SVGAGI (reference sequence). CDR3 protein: CASSYSQGSYTF. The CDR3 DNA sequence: TGTGCCAGCAGTTACTCGCAGGGATCGTACACCTTC.

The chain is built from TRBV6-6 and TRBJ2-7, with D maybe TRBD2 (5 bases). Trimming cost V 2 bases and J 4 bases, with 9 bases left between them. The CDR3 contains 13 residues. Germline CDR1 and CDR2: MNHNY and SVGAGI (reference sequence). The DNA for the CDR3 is TGTGCCAGCAGTTACGAGGGCAGGTACGAGCAGTACTTC. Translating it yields CASSYEGRYEQYF.

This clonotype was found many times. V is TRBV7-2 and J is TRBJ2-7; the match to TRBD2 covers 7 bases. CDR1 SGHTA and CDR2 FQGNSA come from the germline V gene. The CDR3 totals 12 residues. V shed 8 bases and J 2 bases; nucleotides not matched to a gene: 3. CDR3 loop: CASGRVTYEQYF. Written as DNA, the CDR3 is TGTGCCAGCGGGAGGGTTACCTACGAGCAGTACTTC.

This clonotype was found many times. CDR3 sequence: CSARDPAGPGGYEQYF. For the CDR3, the DNA is TGCAGTGCTAGAGATCCCGCGGGCCCCGGGGGCTACGAGCAGTACTTC. V usage is TRBV20-1 and J usage is TRBJ2-7, with D possibly TRBD2 on 6 matching bases. Trimming cost V 0 bases and J 3 bases, with 18 bases left between them. This CDR3 is 16 amino acids long. The germline V gene encodes CDR1 DFQATT and CDR2 SNEGSKA (reference sequence).

CDR3 in DNA: TGTGCCAGCAGCCCCCGTTGGAACACTGAAGCTTTCTTT. It is translated as CASSPRWNTEAFF. J is TRBJ1-1 and V is TRBV5-5; no reliable D call. The germline V gene encodes CDR1 SGHKS and CDR2 YYEKEE (reference sequence). The CDR3 length is 13 residues. V gave up 4 bases and J gave up 1 base, with 8 bases separating them.

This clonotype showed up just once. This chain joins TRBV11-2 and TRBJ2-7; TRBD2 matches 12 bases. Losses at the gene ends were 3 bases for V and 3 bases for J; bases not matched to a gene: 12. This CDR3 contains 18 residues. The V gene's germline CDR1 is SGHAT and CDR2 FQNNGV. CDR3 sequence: CASSLISASGRAVYEQYF. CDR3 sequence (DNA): TGTGCCAGCAGCTTGATAAGCGCTAGCGGGAGGGCAGTCTACGAGCAGTACTTC.

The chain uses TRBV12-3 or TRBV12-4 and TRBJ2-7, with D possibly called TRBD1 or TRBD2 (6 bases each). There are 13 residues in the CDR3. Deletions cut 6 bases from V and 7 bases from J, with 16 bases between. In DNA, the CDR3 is TGTGCCAGCAGCCAGCTTGAGGGGGGTGAGCAGTACTTC. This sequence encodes CASSQLEGGEQYF.

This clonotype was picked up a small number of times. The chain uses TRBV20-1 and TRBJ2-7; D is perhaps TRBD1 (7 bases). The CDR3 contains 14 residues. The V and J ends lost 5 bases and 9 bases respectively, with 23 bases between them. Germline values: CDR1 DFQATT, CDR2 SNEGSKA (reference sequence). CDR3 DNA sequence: TGCAGTGCTCCCCGACAGGGAAAGGGAGGAGTGCAGTACTTC. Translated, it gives CSAPRQGKGGVQYF.

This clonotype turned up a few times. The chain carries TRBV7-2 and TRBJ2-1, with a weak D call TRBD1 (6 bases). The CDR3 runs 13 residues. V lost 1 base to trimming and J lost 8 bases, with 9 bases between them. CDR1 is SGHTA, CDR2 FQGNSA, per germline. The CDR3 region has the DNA TGTGCCAGCAGCTTAGGGGGGCGTCATGAGCAGTTCTTC. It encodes CASSLGGRHEQFF.